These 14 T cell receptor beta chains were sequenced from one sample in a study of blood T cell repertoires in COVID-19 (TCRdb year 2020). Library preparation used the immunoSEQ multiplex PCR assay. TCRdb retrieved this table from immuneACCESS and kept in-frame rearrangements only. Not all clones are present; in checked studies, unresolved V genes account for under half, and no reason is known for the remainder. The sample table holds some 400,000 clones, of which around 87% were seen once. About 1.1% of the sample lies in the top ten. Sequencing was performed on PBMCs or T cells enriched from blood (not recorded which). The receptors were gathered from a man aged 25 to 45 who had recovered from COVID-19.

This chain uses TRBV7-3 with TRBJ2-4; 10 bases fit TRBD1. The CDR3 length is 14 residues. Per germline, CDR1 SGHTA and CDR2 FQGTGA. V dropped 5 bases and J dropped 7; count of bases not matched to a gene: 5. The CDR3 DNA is TGTGCCAGCAGCAAAGGGACAGGGGCGAACATTCAGTACTTC. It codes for CASSKGTGANIQYF.

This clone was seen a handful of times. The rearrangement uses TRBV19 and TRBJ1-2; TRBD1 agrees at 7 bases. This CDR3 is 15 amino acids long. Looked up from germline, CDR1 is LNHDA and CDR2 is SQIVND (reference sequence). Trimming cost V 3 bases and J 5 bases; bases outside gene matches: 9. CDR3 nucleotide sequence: TGTGCCAGTAGTATGTCAAAAGGGGGCGTTTATGGCTACACCTTC. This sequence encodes CASSMSKGGVYGYTF.

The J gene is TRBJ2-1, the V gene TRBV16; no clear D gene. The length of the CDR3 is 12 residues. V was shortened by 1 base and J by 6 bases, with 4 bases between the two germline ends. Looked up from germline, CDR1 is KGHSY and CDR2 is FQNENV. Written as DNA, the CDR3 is TGTGCCAGCAGCCAATACTCCAATGAGCAGTTCTTC. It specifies CASSQYSNEQFF.

CDR3 nucleotide sequence: TGTGCCAGCAGTTTCCCCGGTGCATACGAGCAGTACTTC. It codes for CASSFPGAYEQYF. V is TRBV27 and J is TRBJ2-7; D remains unclear. V dropped 3 bases and J dropped 4 bases, with 10 bases sitting between them. This CDR3 is 13 amino acids long. Germline CDR1 is MNHEY and CDR2 is SMNVEV (reference sequence).

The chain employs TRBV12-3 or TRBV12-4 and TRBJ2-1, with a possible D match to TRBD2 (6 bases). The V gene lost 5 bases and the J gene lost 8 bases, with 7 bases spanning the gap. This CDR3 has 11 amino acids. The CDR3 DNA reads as TGTGCCAGCAGTAGGAGGGATGAGCAGTTCTTC. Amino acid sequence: CASSRRDEQFF.

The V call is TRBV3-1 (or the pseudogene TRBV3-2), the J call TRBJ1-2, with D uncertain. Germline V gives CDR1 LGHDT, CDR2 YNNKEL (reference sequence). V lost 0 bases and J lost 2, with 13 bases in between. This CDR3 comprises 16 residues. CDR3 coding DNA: TGTGCCAGCAGCCAAGAGGGAGGGATCCCAAACTATGGCTACACCTTC. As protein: CASSQEGGIPNYGYTF.

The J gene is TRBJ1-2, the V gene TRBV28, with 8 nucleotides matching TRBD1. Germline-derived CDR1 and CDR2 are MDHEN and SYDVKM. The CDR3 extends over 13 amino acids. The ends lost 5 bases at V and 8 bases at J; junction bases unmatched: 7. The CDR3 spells CASSPSGGRGYTF. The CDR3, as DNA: TGTGCCAGCAGTCCATCAGGGGGCCGAGGCTACACCTTC.

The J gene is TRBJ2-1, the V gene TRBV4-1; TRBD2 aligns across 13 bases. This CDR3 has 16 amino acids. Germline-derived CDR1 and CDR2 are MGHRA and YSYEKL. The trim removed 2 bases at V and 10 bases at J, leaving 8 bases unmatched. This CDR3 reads CASSQRGLAGTTEQFF. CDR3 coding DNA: TGCGCCAGCAGCCAACGGGGACTAGCGGGAACCACCGAGCAGTTCTTC.

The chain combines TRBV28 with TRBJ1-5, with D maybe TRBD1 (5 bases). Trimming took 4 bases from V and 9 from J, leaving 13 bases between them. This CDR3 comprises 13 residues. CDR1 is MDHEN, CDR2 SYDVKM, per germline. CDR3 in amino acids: CASSSQGGTPQHF. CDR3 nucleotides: TGTGCCAGCAGTTCGCAGGGTGGCACGCCCCAGCATTTT.

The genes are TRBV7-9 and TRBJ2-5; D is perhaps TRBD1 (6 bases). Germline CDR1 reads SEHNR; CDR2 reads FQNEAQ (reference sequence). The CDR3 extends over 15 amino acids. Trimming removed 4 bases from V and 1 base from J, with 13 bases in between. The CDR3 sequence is CASSWTLGAQETQYF. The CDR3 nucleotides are TGTGCCAGCAGCTGGACCTTGGGGGCCCAAGAGACCCAGTACTTC. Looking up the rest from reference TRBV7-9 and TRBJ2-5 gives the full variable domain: DTGVSQNPRHKITKRGQNVTFRCDPISEHNRLYWYRQTLGQGPEFLTYFQNEAQLEKSRLLSDRFSAERPKGSFSTLEIQRTEQGDSAMYLCASSWTLGAQETQYFGPGTRLLVL.

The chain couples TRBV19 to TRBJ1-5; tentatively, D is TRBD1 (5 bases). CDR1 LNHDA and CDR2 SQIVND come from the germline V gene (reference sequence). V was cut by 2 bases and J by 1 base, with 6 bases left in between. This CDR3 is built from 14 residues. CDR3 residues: CASSIKGSNQPQHF. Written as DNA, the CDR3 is TGTGCCAGTAGTATAAAGGGGAGCAATCAGCCCCAGCATTTT. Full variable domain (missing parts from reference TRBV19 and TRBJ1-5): DGGITQSPKYLFRKEGQNVTLSCEQNLNHDAMYWYRQDPGQGLRLIYYSQIVNDFQKGDIAEGYSVSREKKESFPLTVTSAQKNPTAFYLCASSIKGSNQPQHFGDGTRLSIL.

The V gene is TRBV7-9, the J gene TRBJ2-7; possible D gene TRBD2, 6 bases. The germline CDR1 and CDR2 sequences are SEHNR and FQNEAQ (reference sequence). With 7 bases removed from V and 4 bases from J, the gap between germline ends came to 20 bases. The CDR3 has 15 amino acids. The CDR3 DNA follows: TGTGCCAGCATCCACCCTCCGGGGGATCTTTACGAGCAGTACTTC. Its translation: CASIHPPGDLYEQYF.

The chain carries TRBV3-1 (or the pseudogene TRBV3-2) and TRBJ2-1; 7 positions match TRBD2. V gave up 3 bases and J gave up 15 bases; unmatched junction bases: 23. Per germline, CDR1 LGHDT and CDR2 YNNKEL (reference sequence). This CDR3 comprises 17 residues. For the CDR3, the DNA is TGTGCCAGCAGCCATGGGCAACGGGCGGCGGGAGCTCAGGACGCGTTCTTC. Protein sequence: CASSHGQRAAGAQDAFF.

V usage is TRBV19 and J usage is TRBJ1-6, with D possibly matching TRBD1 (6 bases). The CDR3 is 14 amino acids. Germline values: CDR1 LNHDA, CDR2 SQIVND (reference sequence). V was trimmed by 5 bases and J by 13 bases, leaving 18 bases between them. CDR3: CASSALGGVVPLHF. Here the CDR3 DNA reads TGTGCCAGTAGTGCCTTAGGGGGGGTCGTGCCCCTCCACTTT.